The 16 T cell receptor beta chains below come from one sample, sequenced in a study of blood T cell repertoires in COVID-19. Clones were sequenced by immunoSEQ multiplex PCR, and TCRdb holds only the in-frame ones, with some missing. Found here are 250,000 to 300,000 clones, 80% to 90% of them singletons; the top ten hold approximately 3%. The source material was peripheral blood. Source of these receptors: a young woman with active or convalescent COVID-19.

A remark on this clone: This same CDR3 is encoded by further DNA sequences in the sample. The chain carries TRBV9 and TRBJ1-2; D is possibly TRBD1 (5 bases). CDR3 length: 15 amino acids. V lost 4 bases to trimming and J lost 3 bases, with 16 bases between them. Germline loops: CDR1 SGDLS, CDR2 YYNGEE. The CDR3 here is CASSPQGGGDYGYTF. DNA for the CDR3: TGTGCCAGCAGCCCCCAGGGTGGGGGGGACTATGGCTACACCTTC.

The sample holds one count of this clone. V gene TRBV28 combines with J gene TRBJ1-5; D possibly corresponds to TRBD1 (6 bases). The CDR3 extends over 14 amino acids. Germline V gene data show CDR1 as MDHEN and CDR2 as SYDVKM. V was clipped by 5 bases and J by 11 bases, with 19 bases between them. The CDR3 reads CASSPQGPPRAQHF. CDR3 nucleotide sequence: TGTGCCAGCAGTCCTCAGGGGCCACCCCGGGCCCAGCATTTT.

The CDR3 DNA reads TGTGCCAGCAGCCACCTGGGGCCAAAGAATGAAGCTTTCTTT. Residues: CASSHLGPKNEAFF. V and J are TRBV3-1 (or the pseudogene TRBV3-2) and TRBJ1-1; a possible D gene is TRBD1 (5 bases). The V gene's germline CDR1 is LGHDT and CDR2 YNNKEL (reference sequence). Trimming removed 3 bases from V and 7 bases from J, with 15 bases in between. There are 14 residues in the CDR3.

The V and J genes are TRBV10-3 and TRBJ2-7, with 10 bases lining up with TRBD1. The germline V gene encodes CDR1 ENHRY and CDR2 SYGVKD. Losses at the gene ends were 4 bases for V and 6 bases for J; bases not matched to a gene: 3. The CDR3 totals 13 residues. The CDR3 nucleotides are TGTGCCATCAGTGGTGGGGACAGGGGCGAGCAGTACTTC. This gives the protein CAISGGDRGEQYF.

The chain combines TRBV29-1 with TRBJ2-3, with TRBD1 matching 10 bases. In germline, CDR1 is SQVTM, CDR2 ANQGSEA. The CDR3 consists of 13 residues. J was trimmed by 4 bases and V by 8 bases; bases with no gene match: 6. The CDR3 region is CSSGTGAPDTQYF. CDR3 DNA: TGCAGCTCCGGGACAGGGGCCCCAGATACGCAGTATTTT.

CDR3 amino acids: CASMGRWYYGYTF. CDR3 nucleotides: TGTGCCAGTATGGGGAGGTGGTACTATGGCTACACCTTC. The chain employs TRBV19 and TRBJ1-2, with D unclear. Trimming took off 7 bases at V and 3 bases at J, with 12 bases between the two ends. Germline-derived CDR1 and CDR2 are LNHDA and SQIVND (reference sequence). The CDR3 has 13 residues.

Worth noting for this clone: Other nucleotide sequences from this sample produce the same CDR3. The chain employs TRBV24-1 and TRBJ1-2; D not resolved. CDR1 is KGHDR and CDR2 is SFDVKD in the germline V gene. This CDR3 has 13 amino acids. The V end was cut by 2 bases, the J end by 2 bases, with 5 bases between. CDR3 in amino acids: CATSDSSNYGYTF. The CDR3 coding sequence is TGTGCCACCAGTGATTCGAGCAACTATGGCTACACCTTC.

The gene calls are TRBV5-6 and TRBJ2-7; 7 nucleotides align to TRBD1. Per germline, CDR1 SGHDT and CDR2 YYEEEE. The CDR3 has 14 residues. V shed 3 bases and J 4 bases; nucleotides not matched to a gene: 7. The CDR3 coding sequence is TGTGCCAGCAGCTCCGGGACAGACTTATACGAGCAGTACTTC. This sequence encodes CASSSGTDLYEQYF.

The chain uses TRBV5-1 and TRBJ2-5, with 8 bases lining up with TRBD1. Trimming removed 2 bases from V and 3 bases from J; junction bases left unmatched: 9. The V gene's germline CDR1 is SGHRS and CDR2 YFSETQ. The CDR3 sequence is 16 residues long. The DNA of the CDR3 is TGCGCCAGCAGCTTTTCAGGGGGCCTTAAAAAAGAGACCCAGTACTTC. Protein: CASSFSGGLKKETQYF. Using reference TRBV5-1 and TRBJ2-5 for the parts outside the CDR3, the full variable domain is KAGVTQTPRYLIKTRGQQVTLSCSPISGHRSVSWYQQTPGQGLQFLFEYFSETQRNKGNFPGRFSGRQFSNSRSEMNVSTLELGDSALYLCASSFSGGLKKETQYFGPGTRLLVL.

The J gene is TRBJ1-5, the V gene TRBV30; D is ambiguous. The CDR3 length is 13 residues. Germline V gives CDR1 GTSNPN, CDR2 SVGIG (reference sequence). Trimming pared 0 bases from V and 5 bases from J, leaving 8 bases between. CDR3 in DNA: TGTGCCTGGAGTGTGCAGTCCGATCAGCCCCAGCATTTT. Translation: CAWSVQSDQPQHF.

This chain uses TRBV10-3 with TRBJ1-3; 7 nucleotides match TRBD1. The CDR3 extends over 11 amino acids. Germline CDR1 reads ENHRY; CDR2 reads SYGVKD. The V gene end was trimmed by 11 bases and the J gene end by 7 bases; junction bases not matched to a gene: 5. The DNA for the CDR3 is TGTGCCGTCCACAGGGGCAACACCATATATTTT. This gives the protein CAVHRGNTIYF.

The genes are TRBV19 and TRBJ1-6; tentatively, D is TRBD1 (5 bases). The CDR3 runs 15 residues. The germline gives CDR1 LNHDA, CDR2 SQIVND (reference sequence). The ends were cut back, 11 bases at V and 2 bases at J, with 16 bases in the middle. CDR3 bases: TGTGCCGGGCTAGGGCGGGGGGCCTATAATTCACCCCTCCACTTT. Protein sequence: CAGLGRGAYNSPLHF.

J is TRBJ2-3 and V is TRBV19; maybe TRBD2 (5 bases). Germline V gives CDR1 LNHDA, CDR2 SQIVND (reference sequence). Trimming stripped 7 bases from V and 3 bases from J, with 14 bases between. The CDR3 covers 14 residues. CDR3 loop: CASKLEGGTDTQYF. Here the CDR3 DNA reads TGTGCCAGTAAGCTTGAGGGTGGGACAGATACGCAGTATTTT.

CDR3 sequence reads: CASSIQLATDEQYF. The CDR3 DNA sequence: TGTGCCAGTAGTATTCAACTAGCGACAGACGAGCAGTACTTC. The chain couples TRBV19 to TRBJ2-7, with TRBD2 matching 7 bases. The CDR3 spans 14 residues. Germline V gives CDR1 LNHDA, CDR2 SQIVND (reference sequence). J gave up 5 bases and V 3 bases, and 7 bases lay outside the gene matches.

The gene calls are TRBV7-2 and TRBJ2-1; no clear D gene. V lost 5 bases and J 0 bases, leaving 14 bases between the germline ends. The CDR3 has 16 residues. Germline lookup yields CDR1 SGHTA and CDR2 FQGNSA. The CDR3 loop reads CASSQTWPSSYNEQFF. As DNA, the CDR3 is TGTGCCAGCAGCCAGACTTGGCCGAGCTCCTACAATGAGCAGTTCTTC.

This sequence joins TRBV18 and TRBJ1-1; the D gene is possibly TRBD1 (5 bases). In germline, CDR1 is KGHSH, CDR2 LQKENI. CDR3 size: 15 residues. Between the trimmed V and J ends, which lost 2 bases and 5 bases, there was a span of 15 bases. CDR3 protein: CASSPVEGPGTEAFF. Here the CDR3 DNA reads TGTGCCAGCTCACCAGTGGAGGGGCCGGGGACTGAAGCTTTCTTT.